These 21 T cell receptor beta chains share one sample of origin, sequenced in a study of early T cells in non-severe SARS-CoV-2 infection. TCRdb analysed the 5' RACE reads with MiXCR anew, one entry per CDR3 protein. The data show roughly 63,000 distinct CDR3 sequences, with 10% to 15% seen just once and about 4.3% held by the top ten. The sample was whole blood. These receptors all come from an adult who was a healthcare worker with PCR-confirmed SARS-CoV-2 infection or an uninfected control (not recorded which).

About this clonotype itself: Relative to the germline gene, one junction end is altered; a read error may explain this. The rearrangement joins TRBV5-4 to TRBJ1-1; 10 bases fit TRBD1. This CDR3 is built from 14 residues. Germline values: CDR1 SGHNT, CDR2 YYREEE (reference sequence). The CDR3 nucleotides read TGTGTCAGCAGCCCAGACAGGGGGCGCACTGAAGCTTTCTTT. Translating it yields CVSSPDRGRTEAFF.

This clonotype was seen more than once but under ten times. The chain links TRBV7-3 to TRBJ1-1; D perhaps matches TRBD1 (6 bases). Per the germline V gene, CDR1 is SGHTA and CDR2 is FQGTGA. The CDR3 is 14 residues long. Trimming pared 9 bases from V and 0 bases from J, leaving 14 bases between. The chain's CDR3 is CASKTGHLNTEAFF. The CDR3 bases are TGTGCCAGTAAAACGGGACATTTGAACACTGAAGCTTTCTTT.

This CDR3 reads CASTPDEQDSNQPQHF. The CDR3 DNA is TGTGCCAGCACCCCGGACGAACAGGATAGCAATCAGCCCCAGCATTTT. The gene calls are TRBV6-5 and TRBJ1-5; a weak D match, TRBD1 (5 bases). CDR3 length: 16 residues. Germline lookup yields CDR1 MNHEY and CDR2 SVGAGI. Trimming took off 7 bases at V and 0 bases at J, with 16 bases between the two ends.

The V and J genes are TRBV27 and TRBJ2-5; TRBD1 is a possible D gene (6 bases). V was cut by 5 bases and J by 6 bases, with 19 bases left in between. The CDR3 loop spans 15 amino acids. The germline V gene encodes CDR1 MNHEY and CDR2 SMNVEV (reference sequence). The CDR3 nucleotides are TGTGCCAGCAGTCCTCGGCTAGCAGGGGACCAGACCCAGTACTTC. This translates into CASSPRLAGDQTQYF.

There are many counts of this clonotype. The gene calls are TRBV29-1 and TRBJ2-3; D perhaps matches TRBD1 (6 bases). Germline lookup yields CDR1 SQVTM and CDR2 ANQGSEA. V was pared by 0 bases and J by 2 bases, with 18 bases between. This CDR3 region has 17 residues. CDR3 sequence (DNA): TGCAGCGTTGAAGATCAGGGCAAATGGGGGCTCACAGATACGCAGTATTTT. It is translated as CSVEDQGKWGLTDTQYF.

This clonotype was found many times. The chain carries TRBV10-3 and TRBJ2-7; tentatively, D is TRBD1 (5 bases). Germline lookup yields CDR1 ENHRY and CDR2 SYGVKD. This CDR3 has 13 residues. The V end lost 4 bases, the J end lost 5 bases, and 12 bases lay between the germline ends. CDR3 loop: CAISGGIGDEQYF. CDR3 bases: TGTGCCATCAGTGGGGGCATAGGGGACGAGCAGTACTTC.

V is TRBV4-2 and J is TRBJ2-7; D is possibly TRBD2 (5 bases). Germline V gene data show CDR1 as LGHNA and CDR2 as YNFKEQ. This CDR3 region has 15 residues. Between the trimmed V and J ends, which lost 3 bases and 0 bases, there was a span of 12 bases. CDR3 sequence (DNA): TGTGCCAGCAGCCATGGTCCGGGGAGCTCCTACGAGCAGTACTTC. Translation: CASSHGPGSSYEQYF.

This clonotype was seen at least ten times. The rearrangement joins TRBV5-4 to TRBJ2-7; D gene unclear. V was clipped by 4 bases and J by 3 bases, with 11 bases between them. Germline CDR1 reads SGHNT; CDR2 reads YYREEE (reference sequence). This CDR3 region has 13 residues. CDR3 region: CASSPDGFYEQYF. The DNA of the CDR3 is TGTGCCAGCAGCCCGGACGGGTTCTACGAGCAGTACTTC.

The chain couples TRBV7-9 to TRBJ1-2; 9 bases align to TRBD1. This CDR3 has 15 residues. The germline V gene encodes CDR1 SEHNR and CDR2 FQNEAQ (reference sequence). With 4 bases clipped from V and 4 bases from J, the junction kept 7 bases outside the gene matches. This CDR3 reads CASSWGDREPYGYTF. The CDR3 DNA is TGTGCCAGCAGCTGGGGGGACAGGGAACCCTATGGCTACACCTTC.

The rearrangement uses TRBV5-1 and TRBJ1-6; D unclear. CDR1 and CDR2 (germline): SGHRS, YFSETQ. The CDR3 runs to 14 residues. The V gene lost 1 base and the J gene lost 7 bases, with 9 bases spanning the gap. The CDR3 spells CASSLSQVNSPLHF. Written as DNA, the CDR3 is TGCGCCAGCAGCTTGTCACAAGTAAATTCACCCCTCCACTTT. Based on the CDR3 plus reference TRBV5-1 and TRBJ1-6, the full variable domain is KAGVTQTPRYLIKTRGQQVTLSCSPISGHRSVSWYQQTPGQGLQFLFEYFSETQRNKGNFPGRFSGRQFSNSRSEMNVSTLELGDSALYLCASSLSQVNSPLHFGNGTRLTVT.

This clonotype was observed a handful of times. The CDR3 nucleotides read TGTGCCAGCAGCCGGAGGACAGCCCAGAACACTGAAGCTTTCTTT. Encoded protein: CASSRRTAQNTEAFF. This chain uses TRBV7-2 with TRBJ1-1; D perhaps matches TRBD1 (6 bases). CDR1 SGHTA and CDR2 FQGNSA come from the germline V gene. The CDR3 is 15 residues long. V gave up 5 bases and J gave up 1 base, with 14 bases separating them.

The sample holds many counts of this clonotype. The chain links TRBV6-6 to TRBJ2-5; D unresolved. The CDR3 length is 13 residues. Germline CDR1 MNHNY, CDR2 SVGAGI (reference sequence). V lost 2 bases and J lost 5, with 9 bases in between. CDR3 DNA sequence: TGTGCCAGCAGTTACGGCCCCAGGGAGACCCAGTACTTC. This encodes CASSYGPRETQYF.

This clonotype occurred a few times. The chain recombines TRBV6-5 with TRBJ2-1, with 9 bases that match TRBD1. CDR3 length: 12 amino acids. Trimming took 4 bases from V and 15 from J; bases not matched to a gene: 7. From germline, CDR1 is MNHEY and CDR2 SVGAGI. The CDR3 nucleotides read TGTGCCAGCAGTTCACCGGGACAGGGTCCGTTCTTC. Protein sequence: CASSSPGQGPFF.

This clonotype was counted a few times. The CDR3 DNA reads TGCAGTGCTAGGGGTCACGGACAGTTGAGCTCCTACGAGCAGTACTTC. Protein product: CSARGHGQLSSYEQYF. The rearrangement links TRBV20-1 to TRBJ2-7, with D perhaps TRBD1 (6 bases). CDR1 is DFQATT, CDR2 SNEGSKA, per germline (reference sequence). The CDR3 runs to 16 residues. Trimming shortened V by 3 bases and J by 0 bases, and 18 bases separated the two germline ends.

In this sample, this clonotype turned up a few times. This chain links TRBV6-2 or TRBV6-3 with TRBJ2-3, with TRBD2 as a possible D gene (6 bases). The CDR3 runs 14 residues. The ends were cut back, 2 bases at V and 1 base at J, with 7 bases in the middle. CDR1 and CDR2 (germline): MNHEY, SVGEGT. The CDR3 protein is CASSYGGGTDTQYF. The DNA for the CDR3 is TGTGCCAGCAGTTACGGAGGGGGCACAGATACGCAGTATTTT.

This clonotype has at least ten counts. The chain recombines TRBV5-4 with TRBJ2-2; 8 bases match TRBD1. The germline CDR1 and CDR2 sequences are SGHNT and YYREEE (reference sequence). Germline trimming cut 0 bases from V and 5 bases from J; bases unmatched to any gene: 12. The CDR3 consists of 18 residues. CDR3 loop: CASSLAIRDRSKTGELFF. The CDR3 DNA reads TGTGCCAGCAGCTTGGCGATCCGGGACAGGTCCAAGACCGGGGAGCTGTTTTTT.

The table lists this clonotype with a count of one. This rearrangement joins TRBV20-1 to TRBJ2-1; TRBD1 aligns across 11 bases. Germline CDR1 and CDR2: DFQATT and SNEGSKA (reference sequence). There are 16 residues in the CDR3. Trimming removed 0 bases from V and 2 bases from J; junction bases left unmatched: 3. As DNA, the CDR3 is TGCAGTGCTAGAGATTGGACAGGGGGCACCTACAATGAGCAGTTCTTC. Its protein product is CSARDWTGGTYNEQFF.

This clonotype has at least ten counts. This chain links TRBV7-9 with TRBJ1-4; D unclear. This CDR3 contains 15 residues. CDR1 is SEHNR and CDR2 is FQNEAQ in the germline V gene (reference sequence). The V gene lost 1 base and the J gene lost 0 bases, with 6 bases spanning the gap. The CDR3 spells CASSLGRPTNEKLFF. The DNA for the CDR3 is TGTGCCAGCAGCTTAGGCAGGCCAACTAATGAAAAACTGTTTTTT.

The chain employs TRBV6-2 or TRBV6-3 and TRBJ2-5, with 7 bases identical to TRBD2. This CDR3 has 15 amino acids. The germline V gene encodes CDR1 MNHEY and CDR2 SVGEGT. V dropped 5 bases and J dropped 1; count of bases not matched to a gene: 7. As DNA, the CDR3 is TGTGCCAGCAGTCGACTCTTAGCGGGCCAAGAGACCCAGTACTTC. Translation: CASSRLLAGQETQYF.

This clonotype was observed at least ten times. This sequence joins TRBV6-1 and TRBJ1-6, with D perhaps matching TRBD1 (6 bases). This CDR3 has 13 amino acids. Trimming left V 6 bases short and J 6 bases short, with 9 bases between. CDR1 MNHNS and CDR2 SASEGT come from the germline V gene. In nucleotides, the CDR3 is TGTGCCAGCAGAGGACAGCCTAATTCACCCCTCCACTTT. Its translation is CASRGQPNSPLHF.

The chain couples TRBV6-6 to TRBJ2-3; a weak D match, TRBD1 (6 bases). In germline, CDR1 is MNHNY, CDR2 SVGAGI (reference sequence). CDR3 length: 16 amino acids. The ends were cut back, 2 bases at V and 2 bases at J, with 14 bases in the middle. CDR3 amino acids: CASSYSPGAFTDTQYF. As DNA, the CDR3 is TGTGCCAGCAGTTACAGTCCAGGGGCTTTCACAGATACGCAGTATTTT.